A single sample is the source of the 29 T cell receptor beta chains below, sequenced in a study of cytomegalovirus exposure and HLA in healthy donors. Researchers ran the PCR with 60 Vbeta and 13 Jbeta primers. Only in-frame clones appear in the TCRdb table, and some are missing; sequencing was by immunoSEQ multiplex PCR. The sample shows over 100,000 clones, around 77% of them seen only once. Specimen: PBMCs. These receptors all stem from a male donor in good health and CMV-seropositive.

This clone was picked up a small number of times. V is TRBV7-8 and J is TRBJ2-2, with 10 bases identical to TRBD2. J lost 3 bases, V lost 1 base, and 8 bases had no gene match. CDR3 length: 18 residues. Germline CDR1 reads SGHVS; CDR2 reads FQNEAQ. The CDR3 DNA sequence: TGTGCCAGCAGCTTAGAAAGGACTAGCGGATACTACACCGGGGAGCTGTTTTTT. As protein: CASSLERTSGYYTGELFF.

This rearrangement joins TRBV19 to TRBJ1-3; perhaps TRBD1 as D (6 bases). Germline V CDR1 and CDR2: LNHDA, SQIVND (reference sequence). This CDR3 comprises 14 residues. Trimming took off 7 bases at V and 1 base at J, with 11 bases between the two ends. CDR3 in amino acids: CASTQRGSGNTIYF. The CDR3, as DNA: TGTGCCAGTACCCAAAGGGGGTCTGGAAACACCATATATTTT.

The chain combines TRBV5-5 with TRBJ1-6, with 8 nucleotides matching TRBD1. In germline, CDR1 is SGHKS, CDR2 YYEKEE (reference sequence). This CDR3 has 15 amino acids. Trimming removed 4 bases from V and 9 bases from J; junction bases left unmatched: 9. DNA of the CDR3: TGTGCCAGCAGCAATGGACAGGGATCGTTTTCACCCCTCCACTTT. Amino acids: CASSNGQGSFSPLHF.

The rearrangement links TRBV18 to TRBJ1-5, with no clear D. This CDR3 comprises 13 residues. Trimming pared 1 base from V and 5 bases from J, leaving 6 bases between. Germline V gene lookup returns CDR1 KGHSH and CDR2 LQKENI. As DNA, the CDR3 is TGTGCCAGCTCACCACGCGGGGATCAGCCCCAGCATTTT. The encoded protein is CASSPRGDQPQHF.

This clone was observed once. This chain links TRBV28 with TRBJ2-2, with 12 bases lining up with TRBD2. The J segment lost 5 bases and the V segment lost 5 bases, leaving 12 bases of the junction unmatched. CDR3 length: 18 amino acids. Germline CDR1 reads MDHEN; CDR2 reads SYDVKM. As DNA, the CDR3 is TGTGCCAGCAGTAAGCCGCTAGCGGGAGGGCCGGGTACCGGGGAGCTGTTTTTT. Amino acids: CASSKPLAGGPGTGELFF.

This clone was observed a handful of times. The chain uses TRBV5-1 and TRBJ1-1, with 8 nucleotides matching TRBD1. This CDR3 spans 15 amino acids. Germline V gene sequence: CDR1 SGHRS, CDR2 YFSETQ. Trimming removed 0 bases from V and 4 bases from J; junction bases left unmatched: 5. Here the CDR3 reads CASSLGQGAVTEAFF. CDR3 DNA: TGCGCCAGCAGCTTGGGTCAGGGGGCGGTCACTGAAGCTTTCTTT.

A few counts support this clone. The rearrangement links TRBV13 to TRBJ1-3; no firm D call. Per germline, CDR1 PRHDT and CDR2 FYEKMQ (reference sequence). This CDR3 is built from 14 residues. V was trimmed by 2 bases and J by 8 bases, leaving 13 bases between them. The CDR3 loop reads CASSLRGSVDTIYF. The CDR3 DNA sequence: TGTGCCAGCAGCTTAAGAGGTTCCGTGGACACCATATATTTT.

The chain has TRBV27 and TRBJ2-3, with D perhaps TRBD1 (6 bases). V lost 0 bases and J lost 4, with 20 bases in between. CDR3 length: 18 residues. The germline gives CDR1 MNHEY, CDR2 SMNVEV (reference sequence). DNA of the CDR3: TGTGCCAGCAGTTTATCCATTCCGGGCTCCGAGGGGGCAGATACGCAGTATTTT. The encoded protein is CASSLSIPGSEGADTQYF.

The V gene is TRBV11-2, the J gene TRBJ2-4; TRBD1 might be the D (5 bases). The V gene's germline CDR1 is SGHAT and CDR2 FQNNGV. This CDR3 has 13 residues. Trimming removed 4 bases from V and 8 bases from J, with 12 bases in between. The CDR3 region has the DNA TGTGCCAGCAGCTCGACGACAGACTACATTCAGTACTTC. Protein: CASSSTTDYIQYF.

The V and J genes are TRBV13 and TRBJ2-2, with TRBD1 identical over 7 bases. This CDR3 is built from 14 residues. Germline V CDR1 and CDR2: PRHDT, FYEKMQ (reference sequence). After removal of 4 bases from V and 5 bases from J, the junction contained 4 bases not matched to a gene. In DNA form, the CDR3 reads TGTGCCAGCAGCTCCTCGGGACAGACCGGGGAGCTGTTTTTT. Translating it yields CASSSSGQTGELFF. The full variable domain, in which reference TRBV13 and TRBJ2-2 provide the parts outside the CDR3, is AAGVIQSPRHLIKEKRETATLKCYPIPRHDTVYWYQQGPGQDPQFLISFYEKMQSDKGSIPDRFSAQQFSDYHSELNMSSLELGDSALYFCASSSSGQTGELFFGEGSRLTVL.

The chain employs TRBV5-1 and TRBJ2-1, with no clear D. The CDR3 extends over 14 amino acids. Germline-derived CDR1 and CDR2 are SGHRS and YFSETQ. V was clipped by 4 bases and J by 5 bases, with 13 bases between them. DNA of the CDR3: TGCGCCAGCAGCGATAATCGACTTAACAATGAGCAGTTCTTC. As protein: CASSDNRLNNEQFF.

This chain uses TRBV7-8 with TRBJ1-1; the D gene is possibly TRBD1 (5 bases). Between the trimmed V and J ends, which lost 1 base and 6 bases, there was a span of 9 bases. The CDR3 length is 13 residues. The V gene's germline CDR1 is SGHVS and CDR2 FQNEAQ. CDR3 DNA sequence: TGTGCCAGCAGCTTAGGTCAGGGTGCTGAAGCTTTCTTT. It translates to CASSLGQGAEAFF.

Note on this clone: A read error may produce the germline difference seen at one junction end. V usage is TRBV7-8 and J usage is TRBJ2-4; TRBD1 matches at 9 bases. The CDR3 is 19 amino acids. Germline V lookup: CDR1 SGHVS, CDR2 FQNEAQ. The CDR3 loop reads CASSERAFGTGLAKNSQYF. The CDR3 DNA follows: TGTGCCAGCAGCGAAAGGGCCTTCGGGACAGGGCTAGCCAAAAACAGTCAGTACTTC.

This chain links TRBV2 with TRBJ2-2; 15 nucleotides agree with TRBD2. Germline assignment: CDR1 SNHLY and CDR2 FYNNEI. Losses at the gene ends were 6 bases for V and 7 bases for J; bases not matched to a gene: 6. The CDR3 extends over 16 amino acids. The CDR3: CASSGLAGGPSGELFF. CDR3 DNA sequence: TGTGCCAGCAGCGGACTAGCGGGAGGGCCCAGCGGGGAGCTGTTTTTT.

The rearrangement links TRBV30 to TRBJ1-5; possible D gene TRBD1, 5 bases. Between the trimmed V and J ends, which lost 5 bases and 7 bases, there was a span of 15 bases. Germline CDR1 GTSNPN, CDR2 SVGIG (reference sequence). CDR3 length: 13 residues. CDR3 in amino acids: CAWDTTKGQPQHF. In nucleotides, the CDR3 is TGTGCCTGGGATACCACCAAGGGGCAGCCCCAGCATTTT.

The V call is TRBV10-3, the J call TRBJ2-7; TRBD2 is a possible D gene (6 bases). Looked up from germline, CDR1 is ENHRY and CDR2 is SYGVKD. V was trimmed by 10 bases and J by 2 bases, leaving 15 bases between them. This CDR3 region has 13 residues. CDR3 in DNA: TGTGCCACGCGGGGAGGCCAAGCCTACGAGCAGTACTTC. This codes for CATRGGQAYEQYF.

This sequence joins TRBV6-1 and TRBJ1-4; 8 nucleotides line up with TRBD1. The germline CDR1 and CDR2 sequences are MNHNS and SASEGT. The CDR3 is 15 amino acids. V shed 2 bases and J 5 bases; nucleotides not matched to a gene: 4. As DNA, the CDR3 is TGTGCCAGCAGTGAAACTGGACAGGGAAATGAAAAACTGTTTTTT. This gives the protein CASSETGQGNEKLFF.

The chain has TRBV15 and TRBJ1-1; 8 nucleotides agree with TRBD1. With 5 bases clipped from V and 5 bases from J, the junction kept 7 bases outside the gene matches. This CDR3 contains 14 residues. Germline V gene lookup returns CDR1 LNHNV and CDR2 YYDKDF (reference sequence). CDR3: CATSGRQGRTEAFF. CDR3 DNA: TGTGCCACCAGCGGACGACAGGGGCGGACTGAAGCTTTCTTT.

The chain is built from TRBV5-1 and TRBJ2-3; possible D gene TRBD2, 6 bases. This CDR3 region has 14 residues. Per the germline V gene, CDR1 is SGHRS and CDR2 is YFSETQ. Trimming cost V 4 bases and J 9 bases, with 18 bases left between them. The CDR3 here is CASSPGTPGDTQYF. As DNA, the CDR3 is TGCGCCAGCAGCCCCGGGACTCCCGGAGACACGCAGTATTTT.

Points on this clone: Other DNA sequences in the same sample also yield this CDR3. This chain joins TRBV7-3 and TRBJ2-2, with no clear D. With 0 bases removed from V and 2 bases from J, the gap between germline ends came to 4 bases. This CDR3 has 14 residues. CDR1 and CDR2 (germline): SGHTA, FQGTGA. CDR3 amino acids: CASSLTSNTGELFF. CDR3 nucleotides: TGTGCCAGCAGCTTAACCAGTAACACCGGGGAGCTGTTTTTT.

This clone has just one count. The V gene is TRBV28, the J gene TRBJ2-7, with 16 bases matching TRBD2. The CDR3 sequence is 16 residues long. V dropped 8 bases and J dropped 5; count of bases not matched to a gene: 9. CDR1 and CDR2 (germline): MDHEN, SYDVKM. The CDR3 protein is CASSGLAGGPSHEQYF. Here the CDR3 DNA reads TGTGCCAGCTCGGGACTAGCGGGAGGGCCTTCCCACGAGCAGTACTTC.

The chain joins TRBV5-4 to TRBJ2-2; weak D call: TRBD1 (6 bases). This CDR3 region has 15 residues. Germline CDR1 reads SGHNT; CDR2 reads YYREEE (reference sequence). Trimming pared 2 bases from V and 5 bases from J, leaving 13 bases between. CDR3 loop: CASSLNRVVTGELFF. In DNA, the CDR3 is TGTGCCAGCAGCTTAAACAGGGTGGTTACCGGGGAGCTGTTTTTT.

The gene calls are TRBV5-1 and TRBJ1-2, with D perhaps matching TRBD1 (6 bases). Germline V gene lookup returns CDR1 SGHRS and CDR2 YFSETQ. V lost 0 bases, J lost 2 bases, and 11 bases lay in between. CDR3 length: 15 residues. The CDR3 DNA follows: TGCGCCAGCAGCTTGGGCCCAGGGGAGAACTATGGCTACACCTTC. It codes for CASSLGPGENYGYTF.

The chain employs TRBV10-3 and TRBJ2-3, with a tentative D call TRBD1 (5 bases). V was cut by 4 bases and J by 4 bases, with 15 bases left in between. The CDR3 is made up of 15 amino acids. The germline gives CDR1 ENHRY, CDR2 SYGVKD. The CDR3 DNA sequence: TGTGCCATCAGTGGGCAGGATTCAGGGCCAGATACGCAGTATTTT. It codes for CAISGQDSGPDTQYF.

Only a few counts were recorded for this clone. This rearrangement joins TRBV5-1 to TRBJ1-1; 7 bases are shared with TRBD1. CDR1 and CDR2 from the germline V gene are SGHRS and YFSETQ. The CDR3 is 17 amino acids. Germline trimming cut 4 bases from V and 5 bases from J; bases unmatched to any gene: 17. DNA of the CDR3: TGCGCCAGCAGCGATCCCACAACAGGGGACTGGAGGACTGAAGCTTTCTTT. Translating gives CASSDPTTGDWRTEAFF. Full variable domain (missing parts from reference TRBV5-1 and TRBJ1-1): KAGVTQTPRYLIKTRGQQVTLSCSPISGHRSVSWYQQTPGQGLQFLFEYFSETQRNKGNFPGRFSGRQFSNSRSEMNVSTLELGDSALYLCASSDPTTGDWRTEAFFGQGTRLTVV.

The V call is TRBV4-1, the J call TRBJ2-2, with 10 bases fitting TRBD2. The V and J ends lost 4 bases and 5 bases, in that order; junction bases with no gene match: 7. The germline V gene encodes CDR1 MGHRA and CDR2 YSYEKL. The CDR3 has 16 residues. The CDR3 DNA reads TGCGCCAGCAGCCCAAAGCGGGGGGGTTGGACCGGGGAGCTGTTTTTT. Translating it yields CASSPKRGGWTGELFF.

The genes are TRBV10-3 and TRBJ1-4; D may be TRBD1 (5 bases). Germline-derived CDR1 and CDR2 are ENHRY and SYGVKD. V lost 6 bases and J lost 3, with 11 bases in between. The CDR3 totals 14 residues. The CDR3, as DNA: TGTGCCATCAGCCCGGGACTGTCTAATGAAAAACTGTTTTTT. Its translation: CAISPGLSNEKLFF.

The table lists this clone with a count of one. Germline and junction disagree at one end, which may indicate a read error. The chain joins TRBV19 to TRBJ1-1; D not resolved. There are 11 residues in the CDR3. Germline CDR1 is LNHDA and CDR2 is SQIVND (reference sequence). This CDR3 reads CASSRAYKLSF. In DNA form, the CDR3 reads TGTGCCAGTAGTAGGGCATATAAGCTTTCTTTC.

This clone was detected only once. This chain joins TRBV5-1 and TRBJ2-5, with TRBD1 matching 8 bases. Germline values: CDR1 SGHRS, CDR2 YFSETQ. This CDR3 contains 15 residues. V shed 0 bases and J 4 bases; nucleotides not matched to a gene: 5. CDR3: CASSLGLTGGETQYF. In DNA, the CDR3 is TGCGCCAGCAGCTTGGGTTTAACAGGGGGAGAGACCCAGTACTTC.